This TCR beta chain is drawn from a study of human T cells and chemical hapten exposure. Study-level background: Sensitization was performed using 2% DPC on an approximately 2 cm by approximately 2 cm upper inner arm skin site. A mostly female patient group had alopecia areata, totalis or universalis.

The CDR3 is 14 residues long. V was pared by 3 bases and J by 2 bases, with 2 bases of the junction left unmatched. Germline CDR1 reads MNHNS; CDR2 reads SASEGT. TCRdb itself ran the RACE reads through MiXCR, one entry per CDR3 protein. The sample lists over 300,000 distinct CDR3 sequences, roughly 4.6% occurring once. The time point: pre-sensitization, week 0. The treatment was: therapeutic diphenylcyclopropenone sensitization with weekly scalp DPC. The chain carries TRBV6-1 and TRBJ2-7; the match to TRBD1 covers 9 bases. The origin of this receptor is a woman between 50 and 59 years old with alopecia areata. Some clones in this sample may be carry-over from other donors' samples. The specimen comprised whole blood, sampled in connection with sensitization to the hapten diphenylcyclopropenone (DPC). The CDR3 loop reads CASSEDRGPYEQYF. CDR3 DNA: TGTGCCAGCAGTGAGGACAGGGGTCCCTACGAGCAGTACTTC.